This TCR beta chain was captured in a study of Ad26.COV2.S vaccination and SARS-CoV-2 variants. Details on this clone: Antigen specificity is unknown.

The table came from immunoSEQ multiplex PCR; TCRdb's copy has only in-frame clones and leaves some out. The sample holds roughly 400,000 clones, 90% seen once. Germline lookup yields CDR1 SGHKS and CDR2 YYEKEE (reference sequence). The CDR3 contains 15 residues. The J segment lost 4 bases and the V segment lost 3 bases, leaving 7 bases of the junction unmatched. General study results and limits: Breadth measured for non-spike TCRs was similar across vaccine and placebo recipients. Reportedly, after vaccination the spike-specific CD8+ and CD4+ T cell responses displayed substantial breadth.

Described treatment: 19 received Ad26.COV2.S at low or high dose, single or two shots; several received placebo; per-sample allocation not given. Samples analyzed were those drawn on day 63 after the first vaccine or placebo injection. This chain connects TRBV5-5 to TRBJ2-5; 9 nucleotides line up with TRBD2. This receptor was identified in a person aged 18-60 years who received the Ad26.COV2.S COVID-19 vaccine or a placebo. This specimen was peripheral blood, taken in a trial of Ad26.COV2.S vaccine versus placebo. The CDR3 coding sequence is TGTGCCAGCAGCTCATTAGCGGGAGAGGTAGAGACCCAGTACTTC. Translated: CASSSLAGEVETQYF.